Below, 3 T cell receptor beta chains from the same sample are listed, as sequenced in a study of T-cell memory formation after mild COVID-19. Each CDR3 protein gets one entry after TCRdb re-called the 5' RACE reads with MiXCR. Of approximately 290,000 distinct CDR3 sequences in the sample, 8.2% were seen once. Sequencing used PBMCs or a T cell subset sorted from them (not recorded which). The source is a man in his late teens or twenties who had mild COVID-19 (a few samples of this study predate the infection). Cell type and time point are not known.

This clonotype was seen only a few times. The chain couples TRBV4-1 to TRBJ2-4; 9 bases match TRBD1. J was trimmed by 7 bases and V by 0 bases; bases with no gene match: 4. Germline V lookup: CDR1 MGHRA, CDR2 YSYEKL. There are 15 residues in the CDR3. This chain's CDR3 is CASSQDGDRVNIQYF. CDR3 DNA: TGCGCCAGCAGCCAAGATGGGGACAGGGTGAACATTCAGTACTTC.

This clonotype showed up just a few times. The CDR3 spells CSARRDGELFF. In DNA, the CDR3 is TGCAGTGCTAGGAGGGATGGGGAGCTGTTTTTT. V usage is TRBV20-1 and J usage is TRBJ2-2; TRBD2 is a possible D gene (5 bases). Germline V lookup: CDR1 DFQATT, CDR2 SNEGSKA (reference sequence). The length of the CDR3 is 11 residues. V was clipped by 3 bases and J by 8 bases, with 7 bases between them.

This clonotype was detected only a few times. The rearrangement links TRBV4-1 to TRBJ2-7; TRBD2 matches at 7 bases. Trimming at V came to 2 bases and at J to 4 bases, leaving 11 bases not matched to a gene. The CDR3 totals 16 residues. Germline loops: CDR1 MGHRA, CDR2 YSYEKL. CDR3 amino acids: CASSQWEGMPAYEQYF. CDR3 bases: TGCGCCAGCAGCCAATGGGAGGGGATGCCGGCGTACGAGCAGTACTTC.